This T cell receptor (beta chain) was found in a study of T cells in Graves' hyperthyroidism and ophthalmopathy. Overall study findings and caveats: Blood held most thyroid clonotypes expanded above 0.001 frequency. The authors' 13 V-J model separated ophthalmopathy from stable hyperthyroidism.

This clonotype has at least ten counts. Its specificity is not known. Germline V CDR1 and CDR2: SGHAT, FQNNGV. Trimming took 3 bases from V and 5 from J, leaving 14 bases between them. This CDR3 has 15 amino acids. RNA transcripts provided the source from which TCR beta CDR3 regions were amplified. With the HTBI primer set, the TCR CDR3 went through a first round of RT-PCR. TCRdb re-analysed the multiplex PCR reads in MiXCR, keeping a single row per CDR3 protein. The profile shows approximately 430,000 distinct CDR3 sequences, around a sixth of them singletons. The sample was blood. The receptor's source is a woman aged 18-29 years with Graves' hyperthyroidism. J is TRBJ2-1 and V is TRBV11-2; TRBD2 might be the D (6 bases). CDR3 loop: CASSFYGGGNNEQFF. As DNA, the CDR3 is TGTGCCAGCAGCTTCTACGGGGGAGGTAACAATGAGCAGTTCTTC.